This entry lists 15 T cell receptor beta chains sequenced from one sample in a study of blood T cell repertoires in COVID-19. TCRdb's table, derived via immunoSEQ multiplex PCR, lists solely in-frame clones and lacks some. Here the sample spans 100,000 to 150,000 clones, 85% being singletons. Sequencing was performed on peripheral blood. These receptors came from a woman over 75 with COVID-19, enrolled during active disease.

This sequence joins TRBV12-3 or TRBV12-4 and TRBJ1-1, with D unclear. The CDR3 length is 12 residues. V shed 6 bases and J shed 5 bases, with 10 bases lying between them. CDR3 amino acids: CASRSGWTEAFF. CDR3 DNA: TGTGCCAGCAGGAGTGGTTGGACTGAAGCTTTCTTT.

This chain links TRBV5-1 with TRBJ2-7, with D tentatively TRBD2 (5 bases). TRBJ2-5 matches the DNA end more closely, so the J call is doubtful. The CDR3 covers 12 residues. CDR1 is SGHRS, CDR2 YFSETQ, per germline. CDR3 protein: CASSFGGETQYF. The CDR3 coding sequence is TGCGCCAGCAGCTTCGGAGGAGAGACCCAGTACTTC.

The gene calls are TRBV28 and TRBJ1-4; perhaps TRBD1 as D (6 bases). The germline V and J ends were trimmed by 7 bases and 10 bases, with 16 bases remaining between them. The CDR3 is made up of 13 amino acids. Germline values: CDR1 MDHEN, CDR2 SYDVKM. The CDR3 DNA is TGTGCCAGCAATGGTGGGGGCTTGGCAAAACTGTTTTTT. It encodes CASNGGGLAKLFF.

The CDR3 DNA follows: TGTGCCAGCAGCGTAGTCCCTAGCGGGAGGACAGATACGCAGTATTTT. It encodes CASSVVPSGRTDTQYF. The gene calls are TRBV9 and TRBJ2-3, with TRBD2 matching 11 bases. The CDR3 sequence is 16 residues long. The V and J ends lost 0 bases and 3 bases, in that order; junction bases with no gene match: 3. CDR1 and CDR2 (germline): SGDLS, YYNGEE.

This sequence joins TRBV9 and TRBJ2-3; D is possibly TRBD2 (5 bases). Trimming pared 3 bases from V and 5 bases from J, leaving 22 bases between. CDR1 is SGDLS, CDR2 YYNGEE, per germline. The CDR3 length is 17 residues. The CDR3 here is CASSASPRTGTRDTQYF. DNA of the CDR3: TGTGCCAGCAGCGCCTCTCCCAGGACGGGAACCAGAGATACGCAGTATTTT.

The J gene is TRBJ2-7, the V gene TRBV7-2; D uncertain. The germline V and J ends were trimmed by 1 base and 6 bases, with 13 bases remaining between them. The germline V gene encodes CDR1 SGHTA and CDR2 FQGNSA. This CDR3 has 14 residues. The CDR3 protein is CASSLVPGSGEQYF. The CDR3 DNA reads TGTGCCAGCAGCTTAGTTCCGGGTTCGGGCGAGCAGTACTTC. Looking up the rest from reference TRBV7-2 and TRBJ2-7 gives the full variable domain: GAGVSQSPSNKVTEKGKDVELRCDPISGHTALYWYRQSLGQGLEFLIYFQGNSAPDKSGLPSDRFSAERTGGSVSTLTIQRTQQEDSAVYLCASSLVPGSGEQYFGPGTRLTVT.

The chain recombines TRBV5-1 with TRBJ2-5; TRBD2 matches 8 bases. Trimming at V came to 0 bases and at J to 5 bases, leaving 9 bases not matched to a gene. Per the germline V gene, CDR1 is SGHRS and CDR2 is YFSETQ. The CDR3 covers 16 residues. The CDR3 loop reads CASSLESAGGGETQYF. The DNA of the CDR3 is TGCGCCAGCAGCTTGGAATCGGCGGGAGGTGGTGAGACCCAGTACTTC. The full variable domain, with the rest looked up from reference TRBV5-1 and TRBJ2-5, is KAGVTQTPRYLIKTRGQQVTLSCSPISGHRSVSWYQQTPGQGLQFLFEYFSETQRNKGNFPGRFSGRQFSNSRSEMNVSTLELGDSALYLCASSLESAGGGETQYFGPGTRLLVL.

This clone was counted only a few times. CDR3 loop: CASTPSWAGAWEQYF. CDR3 coding DNA: TGTGCCAGTACCCCATCCTGGGCGGGGGCCTGGGAGCAGTACTTC. The chain couples TRBV19 to TRBJ2-7; D might be TRBD2 (7 bases). CDR3 length: 15 amino acids. Looked up from germline, CDR1 is LNHDA and CDR2 is SQIVND (reference sequence). V lost 7 bases and J lost 7, with 23 bases in between.

The chain carries TRBV19 and TRBJ2-3; unclear D gene. The CDR3 is 15 residues long. The germline CDR1 and CDR2 sequences are LNHDA and SQIVND (reference sequence). Trimming left V 3 bases short and J 0 bases short, with 10 bases between. The CDR3 loop is CASSIIASSTDTQYF. CDR3 DNA sequence: TGTGCCAGTAGTATCATCGCGTCTAGCACAGATACGCAGTATTTT.

The CDR3 sequence: CASRRQGARNEQYF. In DNA, the CDR3 is TGTGCCAGTAGGCGACAGGGGGCGCGTAACGAGCAGTACTTC. The J gene is TRBJ2-7, the V gene TRBV19, with TRBD1 identical over 10 bases. This CDR3 is 14 amino acids long. The V gene end was trimmed by 6 bases and the J gene end by 5 bases; junction bases not matched to a gene: 7. Germline loops: CDR1 LNHDA, CDR2 SQIVND (reference sequence).

This rearrangement joins TRBV7-9 to TRBJ1-4; unclear D gene. The CDR3 sequence is 15 residues long. V lost 2 bases and J 2 bases, leaving 9 bases between the germline ends. From germline, CDR1 is SEHNR and CDR2 FQNEAQ (reference sequence). CDR3 sequence (DNA): TGTGCCAGCAGCTTATCGGGATCCACTAATGAAAAACTGTTTTTT. This sequence encodes CASSLSGSTNEKLFF.

In this sample, this clone turned up once. This chain joins TRBV15 and TRBJ2-3, with TRBD1 matching over 10 bases. The CDR3 is 17 amino acids. Germline-derived CDR1 and CDR2 are LNHNV and YYDKDF (reference sequence). The trim removed 0 bases at V and 4 bases at J, leaving 7 bases unmatched. The CDR3 here is CATSRETGGGMSDTQYF. CDR3 DNA: TGTGCCACCAGCAGAGAGACAGGGGGCGGGATGTCAGATACGCAGTATTTT.

This clone was seen only once. CDR3 nucleotides: TGTGCCAGCAGCCAAGCGGGAGGCTCTGGCTCCTACGAGCAGTACTTC. It is translated as CASSQAGGSGSYEQYF. V and J are TRBV4-2 and TRBJ2-7, with 7 nucleotides matching TRBD2. Germline CDR1 reads LGHNA; CDR2 reads YNFKEQ. The CDR3 length is 16 residues. The junction had 6 bases not matched to a gene; V was cut back by 1 base and J by 0 bases.

The chain joins TRBV11-2 to TRBJ2-1; 11 nucleotides line up with TRBD1. The germline V gene has CDR1 SGHAT and CDR2 FQNNGV. The CDR3 consists of 14 residues. The V gene end was trimmed by 5 bases and the J gene end by 8 bases; junction bases not matched to a gene: 5. As DNA, the CDR3 is TGTGCCAGCAGCGGACAGGGGGCTGGCTATGAGCAGTTCTTC. Translation gives CASSGQGAGYEQFF.

This clone was detected only a few times. The gene calls are TRBV27 and TRBJ2-2, with D uncertain. The CDR3 runs 12 residues. The germline CDR1 and CDR2 sequences are MNHEY and SMNVEV (reference sequence). Trimming left V 3 bases short and J 5 bases short, with 4 bases between. The CDR3 region is CASSLSTGELFF. In DNA, the CDR3 is TGTGCCAGCAGTTTGTCTACCGGGGAGCTGTTTTTT.